A selection of T cell receptor beta chains follows, all from one sample in a study of CD8 T cells in ankylosing spondylitis. TCRdb called the 5' RACE reads again in MiXCR, with one record for every CDR3 protein. The sample has 650,000 to 800,000 distinct CDR3 sequences, under 20% seen once. Sequencing was performed on blood, either unsorted or a sorted T cell fraction (not recorded which). Source of these receptors: a male donor with ankylosing spondylitis. Each CDR3 is given with its conserved first and last residue. D genes are given only for firm matches. The size of a clone is reported for some rows only, either as once, few or many, or as a class for expanded clones.

length: 16; J: TRBJ2-1; D: TRBD1; V: TRBV11-2; size: few; DNA: TGTGCCAGCAGCAACCCTCGACAGGGGCTCTACAATGAGCAGTTCTTC; CDR3: CASSNPRQGLYNEQFF
length: 16; J: TRBJ1-1; D: .; V: TRBV4-2; size: few; DNA: TGTGCCAGCAGCCTTAATAGGGGGTTATGGGACACTGAAGCTTTCTTT; CDR3: CASSLNRGLWDTEAFF
length: 14; J: TRBJ2-7; D: TRBD1; V: TRBV27; size: .; DNA: TGTGCCAGCAGTCCCCGGACAGGCCACTACGAGCAGTACTTC; CDR3: CASSPRTGHYEQYF
length: 16; J: TRBJ2-2; D: .; V: TRBV9; size: many; DNA: TGTGCCAGCAGCGTAGGCTCCCAGGCGAACACCGGGGAGCTGTTTTTT; CDR3: CASSVGSQANTGELFF
length: 13; J: TRBJ2-7; D: .; V: TRBV9; size: .; DNA: TGTGCCAGCAGCGCCCCGGGGGCGCGGGAGCAGTACTTC; CDR3: CASSAPGAREQYF
length: 20; J: TRBJ2-1; D: TRBD2; V: TRBV4-3; size: many; DNA: TGCGCCAGCAGCCAAGATAGGTTAAGGGAAAGACTAGCTGGTCCCGATGAGCAGTTCTTC; CDR3: CASSQDRLRERLAGPDEQFF
length: 13; J: TRBJ1-5; D: .; V: TRBV4-3; size: .; DNA: TGCGCCAGCAGCCAAGAAGAAGGGTTACCCCAGCATTTT; CDR3: CASSQEEGLPQHF
length: 14; J: TRBJ2-7; D: .; V: TRBV5-6; size: .; DNA: TGTGCCAGCAGCTTAAGAGGGGTACTGGTAGAGCAGTACTTC; CDR3: CASSLRGVLVEQYF
length: 16; J: TRBJ1-4; D: .; V: TRBV28; size: .; DNA: TGTGCCAGCAGCATAAAAGCGGGGGGGGTGAATGAAAAACTGTTTTTT; CDR3: CASSIKAGGVNEKLFF
length: 15; J: TRBJ1-1; D: .; V: TRBV5-1; size: .; DNA: TGCGCCAGCAGCTTGGAGGGGGGTCTGGGCACTGAAGCTTTCTTT; CDR3: CASSLEGGLGTEAFF
length: 14; J: TRBJ2-1; D: .; V: TRBV7-2; size: .; DNA: TGTGCCAGCAGCTTATTAGCCTTTCCCAATGAGCAGTTCTTC; CDR3: CASSLLAFPNEQFF
length: 15; J: TRBJ1-5; D: .; V: TRBV6-1; size: .; DNA: TGTGCCAGCAGTCCCCTGGACGGTAGCAATCAGCCCCAGCATTTT; CDR3: CASSPLDGSNQPQHF
length: 14; J: TRBJ1-5; D: TRBD1; V: TRBV15; size: few; DNA: TGTGCCACCAGAAACAGGGGGCATATAGGGCCCCAGCATTTT; CDR3: CATRNRGHIGPQHF
length: 16; J: TRBJ2-5; D: TRBD2; V: TRBV5-1; size: .; DNA: TGCGCCAGCAGCTTGCTGACTAGCGGGAAGGGGGAGACCCAGTACTTC; CDR3: CASSLLTSGKGETQYF
length: 17; J: TRBJ2-5; D: TRBD2; V: TRBV4-2; size: .; DNA: TGTGCCAGCAGCCAAGAAGCAATAGCGGGGGGGAGGGAGACCCAGTACTTC; CDR3: CASSQEAIAGGRETQYF
length: 15; J: TRBJ1-3; D: .; V: TRBV5-1; size: .; DNA: TGCGCCAGCAGCTTGGGACACAACTCTGGAAACACCATATATTTT; CDR3: CASSLGHNSGNTIYF
length: 16; J: TRBJ2-7; D: TRBD2; V: TRBV3-1; size: .; DNA: TGTGCCAGCAGCCAAGCCCGGGGGGGCAGCTCCTACGAGCAGTACTTC; CDR3: CASSQARGGSSYEQYF
length: 17; J: TRBJ1-1; D: TRBD1; V: TRBV5-1; size: .; DNA: TGCGCCAGCAGCTTGGGGGACAGGGGCCTTGGGAACACTGAAGCTTTCTTT; CDR3: CASSLGDRGLGNTEAFF
length: 16; J: TRBJ1-6; D: .; V: TRBV11-2; size: few; DNA: TGTGCCAGCAGCGCAATGGACGGACCCGGGAATTCACCCCTCCACTTT; CDR3: CASSAMDGPGNSPLHF
length: 13; J: TRBJ1-4; D: .; V: TRBV6-1; size: .; DNA: TGTGCCAGCATGGCTGCAACTAATGAAAAACTGTTTTTT; CDR3: CASMAATNEKLFF
length: 11; J: TRBJ1-2; D: .; V: TRBV20-1; size: .; DNA: TGCAGTGCTAGAGGAGGGGTCGGCTACACCTTC; CDR3: CSARGGVGYTF
length: 14; J: TRBJ2-7; D: .; V: TRBV6-1; size: .; DNA: TGTGCCAGCAGCCTGGGGGGACTCCCGGAGGAGCAGTACTTC; CDR3: CASSLGGLPEEQYF
length: 20; J: TRBJ2-7; D: .; V: TRBV7-1; size: few; DNA: TGTGCCAGCAGCTCATTCGGGGACGGGACTTCTCAAAGGGAGACCTACGAGCAGTACTTC; CDR3: CASSSFGDGTSQRETYEQYF
length: 15; J: TRBJ2-2; D: TRBD2; V: TRBV11-2; size: few; DNA: TGTGCCAGCAGCACCGGGACTAGCCAGACCGGGGAGCTGTTTTTT; CDR3: CASSTGTSQTGELFF
length: 15; J: TRBJ2-5; D: .; V: TRBV5-1; size: few; DNA: TGCGCCAGCAGCTTGGAGGCCAGGGGAGTGGAGACCCAGTACTTC; CDR3: CASSLEARGVETQYF
length: 20; J: TRBJ2-2; D: TRBD2; V: TRBV12-3/TRBV12-4; size: .; DNA: TGTGCCAGCAGTTTGCGACGACTAGCGGGAGGGCGTTTAAACACCGGGGAGCTGTTTTTT; CDR3: CASSLRRLAGGRLNTGELFF
length: 15; J: TRBJ2-7; D: TRBD1; V: TRBV4-3; size: few; DNA: TGCGCCAGCAGCGTACACCGGGACAGGGATTACGAGCAGTACTTC; CDR3: CASSVHRDRDYEQYF
length: 13; J: TRBJ1-5; D: TRBD1; V: TRBV3-1; size: few; DNA: TGTGCCAGCAGTGTTGACAGGGATCAGCCCCAGCATTTT; CDR3: CASSVDRDQPQHF
length: 15; J: TRBJ1-1; D: TRBD1; V: TRBV7-2; size: few; DNA: TGTGCCAGCAGCTTAAGGGGACAGCTGAACACTGAAGCTTTCTTT; CDR3: CASSLRGQLNTEAFF
length: 16; J: TRBJ2-7; D: TRBD2; V: TRBV12-3/TRBV12-4; size: few; DNA: TGTGCCAGCAGTACTGGACTAGCGGGGTCCTCCTACGAGCAGTACTTC; CDR3: CASSTGLAGSSYEQYF
length: 12; J: TRBJ1-4; D: .; V: TRBV20-1; size: few; DNA: TGCAGTGCTAGAGGGCGGGAGGAAAAACTGTTTTTT; CDR3: CSARGREEKLFF
length: 14; J: TRBJ2-7; D: TRBD2; V: TRBV5-6; size: .; DNA: TGTGCCAGCAGCTCTGCGGGACTAAGTTCCGAGCAGTACTTC; CDR3: CASSSAGLSSEQYF
length: 15; J: TRBJ2-5; D: TRBD2; V: TRBV3-1; size: .; DNA: TGTGCCAGCAGCCTCCGGACTAGCGGGAGAGAGACCCAGTACTTC; CDR3: CASSLRTSGRETQYF
length: 13; J: TRBJ2-7; D: .; V: TRBV15; size: few; DNA: TGTGCCACCAGCCCATCGAAGTACTACGAGCAGTACTTC; CDR3: CATSPSKYYEQYF
length: 17; J: TRBJ2-1; D: TRBD2; V: TRBV5-6; size: few; DNA: TGTGCCAGCAGCCCCCTTGGACTAGCGGGAGATGTTAATGAGCAGTTCTTC; CDR3: CASSPLGLAGDVNEQFF
length: 15; J: TRBJ1-5; D: .; V: TRBV6-1; size: few; DNA: TGTGCCAGCAGAGGCGGCGGAGGGTTGGATCAGCCCCAGCATTTT; CDR3: CASRGGGGLDQPQHF
length: 18; J: TRBJ1-1; D: TRBD1; V: TRBV24-1; size: many; DNA: TGTGCCACCAGTGATTTAGGTGCGACGACAGGGATGAACACTGAAGCTTTCTTT; CDR3: CATSDLGATTGMNTEAFF
length: 14; J: TRBJ2-1; D: .; V: TRBV6-1; size: many; DNA: TGTGCCAGCAGTGGAGGGGGGCAACGCAATGAGCAGTTCTTC; CDR3: CASSGGGQRNEQFF
length: 17; J: TRBJ2-2; D: TRBD1; V: TRBV27; size: .; DNA: TGTGCCAGCAGTTTACGCGGACAGGGCCGTTGGACCGGGGAGCTGTTTTTT; CDR3: CASSLRGQGRWTGELFF
length: 17; J: TRBJ2-3; D: .; V: TRBV6-2/TRBV6-3; size: .; DNA: TGTGCCAGCCTGAATCCCCGCCGGGGGATTCGCACAGATACGCAGTATTTT; CDR3: CASLNPRRGIRTDTQYF
length: 15; J: TRBJ1-1; D: TRBD1; V: TRBV9; size: few; DNA: TGTGCCAGCAGCGGAGGACAGGGGGCGATCACTGAAGCTTTCTTT; CDR3: CASSGGQGAITEAFF
length: 13; J: TRBJ2-1; D: .; V: TRBV5-1; size: few; DNA: TGCGCCAGCAGCTTGGCAACTGGCGGGGTTAAACTCTTC; CDR3: CASSLATGGVKLF
length: 16; J: TRBJ2-3; D: TRBD2; V: TRBV9; size: few; DNA: TGTGCCAGCAGCGTAGGGTGGACTAGCCGAACAGATACGCAGTATTTT; CDR3: CASSVGWTSRTDTQYF
length: 15; J: TRBJ2-1; D: TRBD1; V: TRBV5-5; size: .; DNA: TGTGCCAGCAGCACGCTGACAGGGGGCTACAATGAGCAGTTCTTC; CDR3: CASSTLTGGYNEQFF
length: 11; J: TRBJ1-2; D: .; V: TRBV20-1; size: many; DNA: TGCAGTGCTAGAGATAATGGTGGCTACACCTTC; CDR3: CSARDNGGYTF
length: 13; J: TRBJ2-1; D: .; V: TRBV20-1; size: many; DNA: TGCAGTGCTAGAAAGTCAGCCTACAATGAGCAGTTCTTC; CDR3: CSARKSAYNEQFF
length: 14; J: TRBJ2-7; D: .; V: TRBV12-3/TRBV12-4; size: few; DNA: TGTGCCAGCAGTTTCGTGGGGTCTCGGGACGAGCAGTACTTC; CDR3: CASSFVGSRDEQYF
length: 13; J: TRBJ1-1; D: TRBD1; V: TRBV28; size: few; DNA: TGTGCCAGCCGCAGGGGGGCGATCACTGAAGCTTTCTTT; CDR3: CASRRGAITEAFF
length: 13; J: TRBJ1-5; D: .; V: TRBV7-9; size: .; DNA: TGTGCCAGCAGCAAGGACAGTTATCAGCCCCAGCATTTT; CDR3: CASSKDSYQPQHF
length: 11; J: TRBJ2-3; D: .; V: TRBV29-1; size: few; DNA: TGCAGCGTTGAACTGGCAGATACGCAGTATTTT; CDR3: CSVELADTQYF
length: 15; J: TRBJ1-2; D: .; V: TRBV29-1; size: few; DNA: TGCAGCGCTGAACAACAGGGTTTTGCTAACTATGGCTACACCTTC; CDR3: CSAEQQGFANYGYTF
length: 12; J: TRBJ1-2; D: .; V: TRBV3-1; size: .; DNA: TGTGCCAGCAACCAAAGGGCACCTGGCTACACCTTC; CDR3: CASNQRAPGYTF
length: 14; J: TRBJ2-5; D: .; V: TRBV7-3; size: few; DNA: TGTGCCAGCAGCCCCACCGGACAGTTAGAGACCCAGTACTTC; CDR3: CASSPTGQLETQYF
length: 12; J: TRBJ1-2; D: .; V: TRBV25-1; size: few; DNA: TGTGCCAGCAGGGGGTGGGGTTATGGCTACACCTTC; CDR3: CASRGWGYGYTF
length: 16; J: TRBJ2-3; D: TRBD1; V: TRBV7-8; size: few; DNA: TGTGCCAGCAGCTTAGTTCCCGGGACAGACACAGATACGCAGTATTTT; CDR3: CASSLVPGTDTDTQYF